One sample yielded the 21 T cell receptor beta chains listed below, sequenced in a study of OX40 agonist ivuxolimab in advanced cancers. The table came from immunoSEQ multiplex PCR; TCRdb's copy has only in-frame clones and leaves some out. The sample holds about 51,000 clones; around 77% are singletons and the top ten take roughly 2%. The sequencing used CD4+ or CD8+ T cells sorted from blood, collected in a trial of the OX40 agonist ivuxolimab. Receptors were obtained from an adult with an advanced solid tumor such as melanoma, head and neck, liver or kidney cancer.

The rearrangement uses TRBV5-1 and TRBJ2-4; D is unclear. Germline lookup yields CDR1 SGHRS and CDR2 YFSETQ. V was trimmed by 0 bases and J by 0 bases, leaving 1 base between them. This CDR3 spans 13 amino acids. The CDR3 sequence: CASSLGAKNIQYF. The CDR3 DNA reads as TGCGCCAGCAGCTTGGGAGCCAAAAACATTCAGTACTTC.

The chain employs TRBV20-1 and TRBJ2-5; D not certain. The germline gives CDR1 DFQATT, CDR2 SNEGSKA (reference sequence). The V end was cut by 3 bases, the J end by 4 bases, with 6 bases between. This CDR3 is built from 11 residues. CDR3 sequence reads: CSASVGETQYF. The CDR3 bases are TGCAGTGCTAGTGTGGGAGAGACCCAGTACTTC.

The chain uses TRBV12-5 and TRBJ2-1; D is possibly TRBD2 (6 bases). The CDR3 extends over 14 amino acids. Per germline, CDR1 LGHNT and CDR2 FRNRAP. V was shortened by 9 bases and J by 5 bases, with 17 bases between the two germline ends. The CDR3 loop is CASQVAGTDNEQFF. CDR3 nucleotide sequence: TGTGCTAGCCAGGTTGCGGGGACCGACAATGAGCAGTTCTTC.

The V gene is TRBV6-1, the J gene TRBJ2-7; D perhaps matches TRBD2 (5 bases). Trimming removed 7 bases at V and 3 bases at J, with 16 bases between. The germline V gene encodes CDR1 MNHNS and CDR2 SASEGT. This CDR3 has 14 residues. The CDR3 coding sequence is TGTGCCAGCAAACTCCAGGACTCCTACTACGAGCAGTACTTC. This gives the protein CASKLQDSYYEQYF.

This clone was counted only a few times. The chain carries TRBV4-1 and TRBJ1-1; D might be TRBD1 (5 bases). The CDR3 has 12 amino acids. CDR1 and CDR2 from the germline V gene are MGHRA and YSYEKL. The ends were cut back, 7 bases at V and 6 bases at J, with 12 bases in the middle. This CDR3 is CASTGFLSEAFF. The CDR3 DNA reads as TGCGCCAGCACAGGGTTCCTATCTGAAGCTTTCTTT.

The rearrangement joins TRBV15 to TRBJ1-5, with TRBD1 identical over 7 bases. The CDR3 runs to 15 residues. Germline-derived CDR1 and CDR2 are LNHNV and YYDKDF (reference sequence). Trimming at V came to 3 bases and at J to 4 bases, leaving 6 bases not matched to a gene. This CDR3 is CATSSPNRGNQPQHF. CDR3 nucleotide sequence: TGTGCCACCAGCAGTCCCAACAGGGGTAATCAGCCCCAGCATTTT.

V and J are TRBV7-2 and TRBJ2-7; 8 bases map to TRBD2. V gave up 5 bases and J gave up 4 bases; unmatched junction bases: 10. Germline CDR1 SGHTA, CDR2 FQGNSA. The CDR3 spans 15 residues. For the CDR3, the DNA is TGTGCCAGCAGCCAACAAAGCGGGAGAAGTTACGAGCAGTACTTC. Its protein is CASSQQSGRSYEQYF.

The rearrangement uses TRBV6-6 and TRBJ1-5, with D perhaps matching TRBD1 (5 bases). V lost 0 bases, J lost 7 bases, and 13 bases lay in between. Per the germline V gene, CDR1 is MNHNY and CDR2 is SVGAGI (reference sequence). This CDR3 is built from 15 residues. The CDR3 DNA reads TGTGCCAGCAGTTACTCGTCTTCGGGGGTACAGCCCCAGCATTTT. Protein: CASSYSSSGVQPQHF.

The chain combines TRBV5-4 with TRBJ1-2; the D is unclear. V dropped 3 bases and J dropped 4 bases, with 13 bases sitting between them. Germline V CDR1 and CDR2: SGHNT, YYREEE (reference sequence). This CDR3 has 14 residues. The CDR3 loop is CASSSSRLVYGYTF. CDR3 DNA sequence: TGTGCCAGCAGCTCTTCCCGCTTGGTCTATGGCTACACCTTC.

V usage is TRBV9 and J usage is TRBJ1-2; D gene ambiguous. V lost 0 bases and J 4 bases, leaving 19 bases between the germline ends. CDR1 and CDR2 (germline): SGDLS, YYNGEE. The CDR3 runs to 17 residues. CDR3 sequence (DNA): TGTGCCAGCAGCGTAGTCCCGGCACTACTACCTGGCTATGGCTACACCTTC. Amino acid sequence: CASSVVPALLPGYGYTF.

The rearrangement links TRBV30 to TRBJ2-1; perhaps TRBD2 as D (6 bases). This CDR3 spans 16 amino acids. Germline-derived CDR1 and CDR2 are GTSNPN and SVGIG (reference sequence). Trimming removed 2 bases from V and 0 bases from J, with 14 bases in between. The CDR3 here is CAWSIGTLSSYNEQFF. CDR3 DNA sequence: TGTGCCTGGAGTATCGGGACTCTGAGCTCCTACAATGAGCAGTTCTTC. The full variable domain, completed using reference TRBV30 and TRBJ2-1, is SQTIHQWPATLVQPVGSPLSLECTVEGTSNPNLYWYRQAAGRGLQLLFYSVGIGQISSEVPQNLSASRPQDRQFILSSKKLLLSDSGFYLCAWSIGTLSSYNEQFFGPGTRLTVL.

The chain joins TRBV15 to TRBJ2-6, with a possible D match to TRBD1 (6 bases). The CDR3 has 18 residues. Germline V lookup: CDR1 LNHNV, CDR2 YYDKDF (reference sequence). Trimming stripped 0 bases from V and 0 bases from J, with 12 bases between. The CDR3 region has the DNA TGTGCCACCAGCAGAGACTTAGGACAGTTCTCTGGGGCCAACGTCCTGACTTTC. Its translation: CATSRDLGQFSGANVLTF.

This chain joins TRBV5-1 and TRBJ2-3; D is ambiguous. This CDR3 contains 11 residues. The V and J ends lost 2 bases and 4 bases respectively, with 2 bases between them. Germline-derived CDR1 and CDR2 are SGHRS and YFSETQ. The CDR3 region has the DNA TGCGCCAGCAGCTTCGCAGATACGCAGTATTTT. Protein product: CASSFADTQYF.

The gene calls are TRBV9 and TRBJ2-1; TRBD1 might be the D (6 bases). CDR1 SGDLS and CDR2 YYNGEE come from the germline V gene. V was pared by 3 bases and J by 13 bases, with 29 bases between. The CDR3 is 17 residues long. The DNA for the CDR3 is TGTGCCAGCAGCGCCCCCCACGGACAGCGATCCCCCTCATCTCAGTTCTTC. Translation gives CASSAPHGQRSPSSQFF.

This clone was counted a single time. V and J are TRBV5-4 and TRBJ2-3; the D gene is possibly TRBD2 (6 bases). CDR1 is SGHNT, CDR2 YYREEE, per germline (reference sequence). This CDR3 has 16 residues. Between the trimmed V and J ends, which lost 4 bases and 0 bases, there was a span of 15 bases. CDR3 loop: CASSIRSGLSTDTQYF. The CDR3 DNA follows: TGTGCCAGCAGCATTCGGTCGGGACTTAGCACAGATACGCAGTATTTT.

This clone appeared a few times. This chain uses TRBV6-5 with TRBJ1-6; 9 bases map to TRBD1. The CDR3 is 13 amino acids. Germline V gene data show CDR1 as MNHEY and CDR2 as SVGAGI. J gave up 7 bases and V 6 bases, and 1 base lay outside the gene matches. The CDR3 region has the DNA TGTGCCAGCAGGGGACAGGGAAATTCACCCCTCCACTTT. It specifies CASRGQGNSPLHF.

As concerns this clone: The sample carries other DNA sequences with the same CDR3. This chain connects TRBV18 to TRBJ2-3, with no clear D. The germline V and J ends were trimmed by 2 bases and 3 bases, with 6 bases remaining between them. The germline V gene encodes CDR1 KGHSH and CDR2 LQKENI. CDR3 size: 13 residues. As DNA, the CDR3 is TGTGCCAGCTCACCAGGTTATACAGATACGCAGTATTTT. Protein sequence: CASSPGYTDTQYF.

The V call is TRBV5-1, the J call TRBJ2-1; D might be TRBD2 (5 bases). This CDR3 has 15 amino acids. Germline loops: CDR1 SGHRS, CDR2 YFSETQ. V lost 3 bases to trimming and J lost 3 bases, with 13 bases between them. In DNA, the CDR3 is TGCGCCAGCAGCTCCAGCGGTTCCCTCTACAATGAGCAGTTCTTC. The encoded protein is CASSSSGSLYNEQFF.

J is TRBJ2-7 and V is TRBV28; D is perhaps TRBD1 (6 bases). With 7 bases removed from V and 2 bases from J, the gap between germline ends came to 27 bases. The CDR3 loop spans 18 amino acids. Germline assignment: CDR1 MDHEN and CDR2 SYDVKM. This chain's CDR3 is CASTPGPPYRAETYEQYF. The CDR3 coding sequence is TGTGCCAGCACCCCCGGCCCTCCTTACAGGGCTGAAACCTACGAGCAGTACTTC.

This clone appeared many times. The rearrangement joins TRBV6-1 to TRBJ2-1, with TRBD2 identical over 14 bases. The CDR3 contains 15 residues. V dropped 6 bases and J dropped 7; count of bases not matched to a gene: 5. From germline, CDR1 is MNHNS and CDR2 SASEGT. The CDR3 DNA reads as TGTGCCAGCAGGCTGACTAGCGGGAGGGAAAATGAGCAGTTCTTC. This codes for CASRLTSGRENEQFF.

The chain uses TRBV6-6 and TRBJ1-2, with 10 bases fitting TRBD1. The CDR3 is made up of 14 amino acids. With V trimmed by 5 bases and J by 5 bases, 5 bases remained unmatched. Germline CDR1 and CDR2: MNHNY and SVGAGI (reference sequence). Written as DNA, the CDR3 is TGTGCCAGCAGTCTGGGACAGGGGATGTATGGCTACACCTTC. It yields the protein CASSLGQGMYGYTF.